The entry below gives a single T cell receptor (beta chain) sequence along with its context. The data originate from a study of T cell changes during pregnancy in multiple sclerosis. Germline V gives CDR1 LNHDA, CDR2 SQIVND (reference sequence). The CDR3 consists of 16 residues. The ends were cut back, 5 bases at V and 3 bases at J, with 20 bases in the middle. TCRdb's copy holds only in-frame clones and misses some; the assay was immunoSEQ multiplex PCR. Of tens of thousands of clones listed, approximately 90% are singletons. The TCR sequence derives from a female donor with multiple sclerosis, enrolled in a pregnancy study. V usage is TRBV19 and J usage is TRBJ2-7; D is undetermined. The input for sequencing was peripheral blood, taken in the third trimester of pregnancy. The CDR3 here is CASSLEPVAELYEQYF. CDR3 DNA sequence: TGTGCCAGTAGTTTGGAACCTGTAGCAGAGCTCTACGAGCAGTACTTC.